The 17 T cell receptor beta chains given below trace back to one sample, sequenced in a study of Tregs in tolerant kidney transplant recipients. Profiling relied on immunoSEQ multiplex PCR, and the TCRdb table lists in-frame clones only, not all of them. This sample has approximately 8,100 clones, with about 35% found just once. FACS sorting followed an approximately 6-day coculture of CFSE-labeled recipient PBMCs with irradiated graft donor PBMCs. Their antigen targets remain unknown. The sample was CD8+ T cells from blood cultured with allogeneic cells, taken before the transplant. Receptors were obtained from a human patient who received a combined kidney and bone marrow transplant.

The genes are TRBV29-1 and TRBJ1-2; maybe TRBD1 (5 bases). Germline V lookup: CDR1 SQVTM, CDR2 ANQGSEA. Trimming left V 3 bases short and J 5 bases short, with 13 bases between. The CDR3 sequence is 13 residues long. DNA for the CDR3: TGCAGCGTTGATTTGTTGACAGAATATGGCTACACCTTC. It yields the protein CSVDLLTEYGYTF.

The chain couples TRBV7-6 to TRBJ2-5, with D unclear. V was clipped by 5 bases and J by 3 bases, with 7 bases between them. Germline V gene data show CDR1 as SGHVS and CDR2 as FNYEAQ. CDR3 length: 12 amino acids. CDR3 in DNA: TGTGCCAGCAGCCGCCTAAAAGAGACCCAGTACTTC. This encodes CASSRLKETQYF.

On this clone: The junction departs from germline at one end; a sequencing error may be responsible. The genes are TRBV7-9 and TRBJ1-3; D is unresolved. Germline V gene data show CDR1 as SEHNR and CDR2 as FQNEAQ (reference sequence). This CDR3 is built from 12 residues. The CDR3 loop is CAGSLERSTIYF. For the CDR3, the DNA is TGTGCCGGCAGCTTAGAGCGAAGCACCATATATTTT.

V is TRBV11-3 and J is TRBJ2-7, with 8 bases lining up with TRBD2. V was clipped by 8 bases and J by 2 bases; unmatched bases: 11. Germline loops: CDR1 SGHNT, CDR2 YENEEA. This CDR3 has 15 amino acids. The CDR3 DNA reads TGTGCCAGCCGTCCACCCGTTAGCGGGACCTACGAGCAGTACTTC. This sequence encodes CASRPPVSGTYEQYF.

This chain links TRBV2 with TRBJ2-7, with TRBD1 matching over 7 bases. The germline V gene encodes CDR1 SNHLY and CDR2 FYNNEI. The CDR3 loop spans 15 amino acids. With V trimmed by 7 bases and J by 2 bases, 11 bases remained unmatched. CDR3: CASIRRGQTPYEQYF. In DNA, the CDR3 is TGTGCCAGCATCAGAAGGGGACAGACCCCCTACGAGCAGTACTTC.

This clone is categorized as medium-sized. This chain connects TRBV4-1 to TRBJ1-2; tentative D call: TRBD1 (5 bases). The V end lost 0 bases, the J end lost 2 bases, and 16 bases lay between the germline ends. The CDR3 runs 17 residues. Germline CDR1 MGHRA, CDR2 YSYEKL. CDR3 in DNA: TGCGCCAGCAGCCAAGATCCCCCGGGAGGGGTAAACTATGGCTACACCTTC. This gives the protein CASSQDPPGGVNYGYTF.

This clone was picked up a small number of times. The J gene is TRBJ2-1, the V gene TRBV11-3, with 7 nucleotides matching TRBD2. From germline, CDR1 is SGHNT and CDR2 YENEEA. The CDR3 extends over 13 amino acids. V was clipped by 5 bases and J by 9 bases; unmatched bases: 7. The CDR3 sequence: CASSPDWGGEQFF. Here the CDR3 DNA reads TGTGCCAGCAGCCCAGACTGGGGGGGTGAGCAGTTCTTC. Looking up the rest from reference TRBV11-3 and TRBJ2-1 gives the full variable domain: EAGVVQSPRYKIIEKKQPVAFWCNPISGHNTLYWYLQNLGQGPELLIRYENEEAVDDSQLPKDRFSAERLKGVDSTLKIQPAELGDSAVYLCASSPDWGGEQFFGPGTRLTVL.

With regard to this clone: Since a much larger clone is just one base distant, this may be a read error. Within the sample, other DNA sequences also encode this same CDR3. In DNA, the CDR3 is TGCGCCAGCAGCCAAGACGGGGGTTCCCCCCTCCACTTT. It specifies CASSQDGGSPLHF. The gene calls are TRBV4-1 and TRBJ1-6, with D perhaps matching TRBD1 (5 bases). Germline loops: CDR1 MGHRA, CDR2 YSYEKL. V was clipped by 0 bases and J by 13 bases, with 10 bases between them. The CDR3 spans 13 residues.

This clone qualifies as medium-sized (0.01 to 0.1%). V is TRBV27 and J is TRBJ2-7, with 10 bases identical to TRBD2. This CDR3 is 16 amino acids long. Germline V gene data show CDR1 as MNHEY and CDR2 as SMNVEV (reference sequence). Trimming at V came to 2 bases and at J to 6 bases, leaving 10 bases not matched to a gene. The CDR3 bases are TGTGCCAGCAGTTTACTCCAAGCGGGAGGGCCGGTCGAGCAGTACTTC. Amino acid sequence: CASSLLQAGGPVEQYF.

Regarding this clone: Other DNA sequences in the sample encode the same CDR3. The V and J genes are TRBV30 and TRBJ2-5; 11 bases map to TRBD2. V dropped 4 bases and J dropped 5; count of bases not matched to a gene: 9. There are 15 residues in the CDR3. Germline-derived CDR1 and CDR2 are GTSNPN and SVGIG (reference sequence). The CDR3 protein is CAWNVAGGPGETQYF. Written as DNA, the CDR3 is TGTGCCTGGAATGTAGCGGGAGGGCCGGGGGAGACCCAGTACTTC.

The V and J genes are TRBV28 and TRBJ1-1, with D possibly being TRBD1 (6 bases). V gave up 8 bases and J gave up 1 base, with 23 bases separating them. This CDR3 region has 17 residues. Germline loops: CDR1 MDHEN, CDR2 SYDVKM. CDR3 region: CASLAAGVTTRNTEAFF. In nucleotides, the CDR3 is TGTGCCAGCTTAGCAGCAGGGGTGACTACGCGGAACACTGAAGCTTTCTTT. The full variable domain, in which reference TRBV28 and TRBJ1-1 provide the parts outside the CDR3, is DVKVTQSSRYLVKRTGEKVFLECVQDMDHENMFWYRQDPGLGLRLIYFSYDVKMKEKGDIPEGYSVSREKKERFSLILESASTNQTSMYLCASLAAGVTTRNTEAFFGQGTRLTVV.

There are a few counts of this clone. The CDR3 nucleotides are TGTGCCAGCAGCTTAGGAGGGGGCTCGCATAGCAATCAGCCCCAGCATTTT. Translating it yields CASSLGGGSHSNQPQHF. V and J are TRBV13 and TRBJ1-5; 7 positions match TRBD1. V dropped 0 bases and J dropped 0; count of bases not matched to a gene: 5. CDR1 and CDR2 from the germline V gene are PRHDT and FYEKMQ (reference sequence). This CDR3 has 17 amino acids.

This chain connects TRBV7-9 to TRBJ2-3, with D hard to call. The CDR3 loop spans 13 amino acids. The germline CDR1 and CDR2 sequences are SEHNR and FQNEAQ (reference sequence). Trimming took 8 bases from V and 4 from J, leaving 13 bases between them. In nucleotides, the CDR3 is TGTGCCAGCCCCGCATGGCCTCCAGATACGCAGTATTTT. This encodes CASPAWPPDTQYF.

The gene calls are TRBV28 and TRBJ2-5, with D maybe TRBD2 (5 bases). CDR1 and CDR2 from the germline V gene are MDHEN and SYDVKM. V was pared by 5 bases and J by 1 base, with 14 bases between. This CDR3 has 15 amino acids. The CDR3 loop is CASSALAEAQETQYF. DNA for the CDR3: TGTGCCAGCAGTGCCCTGGCGGAGGCCCAAGAGACCCAGTACTTC.

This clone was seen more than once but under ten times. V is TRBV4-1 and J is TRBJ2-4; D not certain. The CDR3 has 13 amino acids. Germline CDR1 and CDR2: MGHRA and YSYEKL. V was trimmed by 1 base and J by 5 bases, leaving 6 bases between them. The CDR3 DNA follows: TGCGCCAGCAGCCAAGTGGCAGAAAACATTCAGTACTTC. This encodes CASSQVAENIQYF.

The CDR3 protein is CASSAASDRPAQPFF. The CDR3 DNA reads as TGTGCCAGCAGCGCGGCCAGTGACAGACCCGCCCAGCCTTTCTTT. The chain couples TRBV2 to TRBJ1-1; possible D gene TRBD1, 5 bases. The CDR3 is 15 amino acids. Germline values: CDR1 SNHLY, CDR2 FYNNEI. Deletions cut 6 bases from V and 12 bases from J, with 26 bases between.

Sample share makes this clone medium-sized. For the CDR3, the DNA is TGTGCCAGCAGCTTATCCAGCGGGAGTTTTTATGAGCAGTTCTTC. Protein product: CASSLSSGSFYEQFF. The chain recombines TRBV7-6 with TRBJ2-1; 8 positions agree with TRBD2. CDR1 SGHVS and CDR2 FNYEAQ come from the germline V gene. The length of the CDR3 is 15 residues. Trimming cost V 2 bases and J 8 bases; bases outside gene matches: 8. The whole variable domain, filled in from reference TRBV7-6 and TRBJ2-1, reads GAGVSQSPRYKVTKRGQDVALRCDPISGHVSLYWYRQALGQGPEFLTYFNYEAQQDKSGLPNDRFSAERPEGSISTLTIQRTEQRDSAMYRCASSLSSGSFYEQFFGPGTRLTVL.